What follows describes a single T cell receptor beta chain. Its antigen is unknown. This specimen belongs to a study of blood T cells in healthy people across ages. Findings and caveats of the study: Diversity was estimated from one million T cells, and these estimates were considered underestimates.

There are 14 residues in the CDR3. The germline CDR1 and CDR2 sequences are SGHTA and FQGNSA. Between the trimmed V and J ends, which lost 5 bases and 3 bases, there was a span of 13 bases. The second PCR ran about 6 to 12 cycles with a sample-barcoded 5' primer and J-beta primers. TCRdb called the 5' RACE reads again in MiXCR, with one record for every CDR3 protein. The table records fewer than 950,000 distinct CDR3 sequences, under 40% of them present only once. Samples each yielded at least 5 micrograms of total RNA. V gene TRBV7-2 combines with J gene TRBJ1-1; D gene unclear. What was sequenced was blood. The sequence was collected from a man aged 18 to 35 in good health. This chain's CDR3 is CASSAGRLDTEAFF. For the CDR3, the DNA is TGTGCCAGCAGCGCGGGGAGACTGGACACTGAAGCTTTCTTT.